The rows below give T cell receptor beta chains drawn from one sample of a study of blood T cell repertoires in COVID-19. Data came from immunoSEQ multiplex PCR; TCRdb stores just in-frame clones and leaves some out. The sample holds almost 30,000 clones, 65% to 70% seen once. The source material was peripheral blood. These receptors came from a human donor in a cohort sampled during active COVID-19. CDR3s include the opening cysteine and the closing phenylalanine or tryptophan. A D gene is named only where the DNA matches it firmly. Clone size is stated in some rows and not others, as once, few, many or a class when expanded.

j_call clone_size d_call v_call cdr3_aa
TRBJ2-1 few NA TRBV6-1 CASSEGVISGAIYNEQFF
TRBJ2-1 NA NA TRBV5-1 CASSFSTRGYNEQFF
TRBJ2-7 NA TRBD2 TRBV19 CASSISGRSDEQYF
TRBJ2-3 NA NA TRBV11-2 CASSPGTGVTDTQYF
TRBJ2-7 NA NA TRBV7-8 CASSPGASSYEQYF
TRBJ2-2 NA NA TRBV7-3 CASSRTADTGELFF
TRBJ1-2 few TRBD1 TRBV2 CASSRPGGQGYTF
TRBJ1-1 few NA TRBV6-2/TRBV6-3 CASSTPRGGKMNTEAFF
TRBJ2-3 NA TRBD2 TRBV5-1 CASSSPGRERLAGGTDTQYF
TRBJ2-7 NA TRBD1 TRBV6-5 CASSIQGTEQYF
TRBJ2-3 many TRBD2 TRBV24-1 CATSDTGGAVTDTQYF
TRBJ1-5 NA NA TRBV2 CASRETGGQPQHF
TRBJ2-7 NA TRBD2 TRBV6-6 CAVLKSGGQPYEQYF
TRBJ1-4 NA NA TRBV5-6 CASSGGAAATNEKLFF
TRBJ1-2 NA NA TRBV11-2 CASSLGPMSTF
TRBJ2-5 NA TRBD2 TRBV7-2 CASSLGGGSQETQYF
TRBJ2-3 few TRBD2 TRBV14 CASSLLPTSRTDTQYF
TRBJ1-1 NA NA TRBV7-2 CASSLEIEAEAFF
TRBJ1-2 NA TRBD1 TRBV13 CASSFETTPFGTGEGYGYTF
TRBJ2-5 NA TRBD2 TRBV7-2 CASSQTTSGGQETQYF
TRBJ1-1 NA NA TRBV28 CASSTRGFRAFF
TRBJ2-6 NA NA TRBV18 CASSSQFSGANVLTF
TRBJ1-2 NA TRBD1 TRBV5-6 CASSADRGQTGYGYTF
TRBJ2-7 NA TRBD2 TRBV7-8 CASSLARTSGRDEQYF
TRBJ1-1 NA TRBD1 TRBV5-4 CASSFFFRGTEAFF
TRBJ1-6 NA NA TRBV27 CASSEYRVRMRSPLHF
TRBJ1-4 NA TRBD1 TRBV5-1 CASRVGTATNEKLFF
TRBJ1-1 few TRBD1 TRBV25-1 CASSEGQGATEAFF
TRBJ1-4 NA TRBD1 TRBV4-3 CASSQDPQGANEKLFF
TRBJ2-7 NA NA TRBV11-1 CASSLGQGGAYEQYF
TRBJ1-2 NA NA TRBV4-1 CASSQEAGLLNGYTF
TRBJ1-2 NA TRBD1 TRBV14 CASSQARDRGIYGYTF
TRBJ2-5 once TRBD2 TRBV7-2 CASSLGGTSDETQYF
TRBJ1-3 NA TRBD1 TRBV19 CASRVTGSSGNTIYF
TRBJ2-1 NA NA TRBV5-1 CASKGKRGSYNEQFF
TRBJ2-5 medium-sized NA TRBV19 CASTDFGAGTETQYF
TRBJ2-7 NA NA TRBV7-9 CASSRSGYEQYF
TRBJ2-1 NA NA TRBV14 CASSQLEGSYNEQFF
TRBJ2-1 few TRBD2 TRBV30 CAWGNSGRYNEQFF
TRBJ1-1 NA TRBD1 TRBV10-3 CAISDGQGVTEAFF
TRBJ2-5 once TRBD1 TRBV9 CASSVDSGGGETQYF
TRBJ1-1 NA TRBD1 TRBV6-6 CASSYSPTGGNTEAFF
TRBJ1-5 few TRBD1 TRBV5-6 CASSRTGPNQPQHF
TRBJ1-6 few NA TRBV21-1 CASDHLQGRHF
TRBJ1-4 few TRBD1 TRBV2 CASSGTGFFSTNEKLFF
TRBJ2-4 NA NA TRBV7-2 CASKLNTGLWNIQYF
TRBJ1-5 NA NA TRBV19 CASSPRALYSNQPQHF
TRBJ2-7 NA TRBD2 TRBV19 CASLEGKGIIAGESKDEQYF
TRBJ2-5 NA NA TRBV5-1 CASSTGSRRETQYF
TRBJ1-4 NA NA TRBV5-5 CASSRLTVGFEKLFF